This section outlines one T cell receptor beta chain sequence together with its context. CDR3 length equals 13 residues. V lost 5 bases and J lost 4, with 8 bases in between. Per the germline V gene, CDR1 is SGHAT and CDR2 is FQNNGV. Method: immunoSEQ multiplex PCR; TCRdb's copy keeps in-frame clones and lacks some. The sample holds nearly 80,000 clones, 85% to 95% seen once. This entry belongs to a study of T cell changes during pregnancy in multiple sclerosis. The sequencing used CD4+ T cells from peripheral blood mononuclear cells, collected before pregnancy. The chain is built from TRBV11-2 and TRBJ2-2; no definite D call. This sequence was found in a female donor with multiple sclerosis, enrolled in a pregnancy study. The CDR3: CASSARGTGELFF. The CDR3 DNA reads TGTGCCAGCAGCGCCCGAGGCACCGGGGAGCTGTTTTTT.